The text below deals with one T cell receptor beta chain. Original processing methods: Cell counts per sample came from amplifying reference gene primers. Assay used: immunoSEQ multiplex PCR; TCRdb lists only in-frame clones, some missing. V, J and clone size are those of that table, while D and trimming were read from the DNA. Here the sample spans a few hundred thousand clones, 85% to 90% being singletons. Germline assignment: CDR1 SNHLY and CDR2 FYNNEI. V lost 8 bases to trimming and J lost 6 bases, with 16 bases between them. CDR3 length equals 13 residues. The source of the sample is a study of blood T cell repertoires in COVID-19. As for the study in general: COVID-19 samples collected from the United States, Italy and Spain covered acute and convalescent phases. PBMCs, B-cell-depleted T cells, or T cells were the source of the cDNA or gDNA that made up the material.

Enrolled through a virtual design, the participants were between roughly 18 and 95 years of age and came from 24 US areas. Specimen: PBMCs or T cells enriched from blood (not recorded which). This rearrangement joins TRBV2 to TRBJ1-1; TRBD1 is a possible D gene (5 bases). The TCR originated in a woman aged 18 to 35 who had recovered from COVID-19. CDR3 loop: CASFQGSAPEAFF. In nucleotides, the CDR3 is TGTGCCAGCTTTCAGGGATCTGCCCCTGAAGCTTTCTTT.